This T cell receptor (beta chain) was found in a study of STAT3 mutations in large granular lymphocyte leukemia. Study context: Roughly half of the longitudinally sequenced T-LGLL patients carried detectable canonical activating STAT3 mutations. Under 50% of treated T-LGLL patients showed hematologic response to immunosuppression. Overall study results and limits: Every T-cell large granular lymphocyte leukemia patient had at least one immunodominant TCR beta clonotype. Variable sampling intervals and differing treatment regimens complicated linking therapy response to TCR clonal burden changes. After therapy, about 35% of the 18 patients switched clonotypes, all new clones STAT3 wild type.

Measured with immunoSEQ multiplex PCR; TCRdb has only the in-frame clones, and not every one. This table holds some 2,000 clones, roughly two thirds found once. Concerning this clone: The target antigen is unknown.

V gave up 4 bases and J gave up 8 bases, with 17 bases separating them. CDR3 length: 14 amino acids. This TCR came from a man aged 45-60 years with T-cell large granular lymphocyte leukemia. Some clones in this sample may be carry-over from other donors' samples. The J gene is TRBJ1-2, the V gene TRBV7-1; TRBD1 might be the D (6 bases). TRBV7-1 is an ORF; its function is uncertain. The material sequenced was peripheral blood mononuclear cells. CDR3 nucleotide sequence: TGTGCCAGCAGCTTGGGGGGCCTGAGGGTCGGCTACACCTTC. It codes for CASSLGGLRVGYTF.